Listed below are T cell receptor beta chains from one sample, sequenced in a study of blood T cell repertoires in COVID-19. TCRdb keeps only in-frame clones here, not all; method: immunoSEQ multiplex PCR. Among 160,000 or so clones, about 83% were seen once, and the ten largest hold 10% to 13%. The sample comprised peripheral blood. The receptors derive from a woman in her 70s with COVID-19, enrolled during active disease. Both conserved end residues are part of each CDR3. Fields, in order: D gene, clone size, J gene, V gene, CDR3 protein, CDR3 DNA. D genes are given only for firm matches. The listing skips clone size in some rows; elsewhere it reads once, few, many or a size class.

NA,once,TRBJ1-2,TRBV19,CASSRDTSNYGYTF,TGTGCCAGTAGTCGGGACACGTCTAACTATGGCTACACCTTC
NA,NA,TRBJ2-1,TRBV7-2,CASSLTGINNEQFF,TGTGCCAGCAGCCTAACAGGAATCAACAATGAGCAGTTCTTC
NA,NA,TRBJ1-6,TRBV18,CASSSGVGGNSPLHF,TGTGCCAGCTCAAGCGGCGTAGGTGGTAATTCACCCCTCCACTTT
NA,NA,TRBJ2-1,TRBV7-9,CASSLVVGVANEQFF,TGTGCCAGCAGCTTAGTTGTCGGGGTTGCCAATGAGCAGTTCTTC
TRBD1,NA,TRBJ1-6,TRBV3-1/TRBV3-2,CASSRGQINSPLHF,TGTGCCAGCAGCCGGGGACAGATTAATTCACCCCTCCACTTT
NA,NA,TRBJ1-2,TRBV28,CASSFLRRGGYTF,TGTGCCAGCAGTTTCCTTCGCAGGGGTGGCTACACCTTC
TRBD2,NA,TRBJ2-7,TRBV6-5,CASKWGGLSYEQYF,TGTGCCAGCAAGTGGGGGGGTTTGTCCTACGAGCAGTACTTC
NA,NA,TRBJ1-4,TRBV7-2,CASSPGGSEKLFF,TGTGCCAGCAGCCCCGGGGGGTCCGAAAAACTGTTTTTT
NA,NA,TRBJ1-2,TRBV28,CASSSGTASYGYTF,TGTGCCAGCAGTTCGGGAACCGCCAGCTATGGCTACACCTTC
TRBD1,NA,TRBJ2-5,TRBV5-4,CASSTGGTETQYF,TGTGCCAGCAGCACAGGGGGTACAGAGACCCAGTACTTC
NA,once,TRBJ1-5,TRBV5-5,CASSWGQYYSNQPQHF,TGTGCCAGCAGCTGGGGGCAATATTATAGCAATCAGCCCCAGCATTTT
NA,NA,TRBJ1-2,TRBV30,CAWRTTGKSHGYTF,TGTGCCTGGAGGACAACAGGGAAGTCTCATGGCTACACCTTC
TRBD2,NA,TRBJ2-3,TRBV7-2,CASSLAGLAGNTQYF,TGTGCCAGCAGCTTAGCGGGACTAGCGGGGAATACGCAGTATTTT
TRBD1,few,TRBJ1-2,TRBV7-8,CASSPDRGRFGYTF,TGTGCCAGCAGCCCAGACAGGGGGCGGTTTGGCTACACCTTC
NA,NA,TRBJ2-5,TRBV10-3,CAIGNPQETQYF,TGTGCCATCGGCAATCCCCAAGAGACCCAGTACTTC
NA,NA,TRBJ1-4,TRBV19,CASPRGSATNEKLFF,TGTGCCAGTCCACGGGGGAGTGCAACTAATGAAAAACTGTTTTTT
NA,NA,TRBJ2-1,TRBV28,CASSLVRLYNEQFF,TGTGCCAGCAGTTTAGTCAGACTCTACAATGAGCAGTTCTTC
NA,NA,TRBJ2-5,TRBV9,CASSVAQGLWETQYF,TGTGCCAGCAGCGTAGCGCAGGGTCTTTGGGAGACCCAGTACTTC
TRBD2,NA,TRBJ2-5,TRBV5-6,CASSLGPSGAGEGETQYF,TGTGCCAGCAGCTTGGGCCCATCGGGAGCGGGGGAGGGAGAGACCCAGTACTTC
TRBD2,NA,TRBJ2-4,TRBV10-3,CAISESLAGGLAKNIQYF,TGTGCCATCAGTGAGTCACTAGCGGGGGGTTTAGCCAAAAACATTCAGTACTTC
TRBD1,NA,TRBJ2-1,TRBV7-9,CASRLRTGEGEQFF,TGTGCCAGCAGACTAAGGACAGGGGAGGGTGAGCAGTTCTTC
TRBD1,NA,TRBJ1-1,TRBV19,CASSTTRQGKTEAFF,TGTGCCAGTAGTACTACCCGACAGGGGAAGACTGAAGCTTTCTTT
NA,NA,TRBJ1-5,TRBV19,CASSANSGQPQHF,TGTGCCAGTAGTGCTAACAGTGGTCAGCCCCAGCATTTT
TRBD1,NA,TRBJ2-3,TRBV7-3,CASSMGTVTDTQYF,TGTGCCAGCAGCATGGGGACAGTCACAGATACGCAGTATTTT
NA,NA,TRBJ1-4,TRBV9,CASSPSGLVNEKLFF,TGTGCCAGCAGCCCATCCGGGTTAGTAAATGAAAAACTGTTTTTT
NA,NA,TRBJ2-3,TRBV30,CAWTSSQRRTDTQYF,TGTGCCTGGACCTCCAGCCAGCGGCGCACAGATACGCAGTATTTT
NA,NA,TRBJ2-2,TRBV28,CASKQAGIAGELFF,TGTGCCAGCAAACAGGCAGGGATCGCCGGGGAGCTGTTTTTT
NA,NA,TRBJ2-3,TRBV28,CASSYPSDPTDTQYF,TGTGCCAGCAGCTACCCTAGCGACCCCACAGATACGCAGTATTTT
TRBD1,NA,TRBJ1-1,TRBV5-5,CASRGQGVWEAFF,TGTGCCAGCAGAGGACAGGGGGTTTGGGAAGCTTTCTTT
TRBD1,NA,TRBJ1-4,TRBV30,CAWSTGEVRKKLFF,TGTGCCTGGAGTACAGGGGAAGTTCGGAAAAAACTGTTTTTT
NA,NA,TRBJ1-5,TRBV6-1,CASSERFDQPQHF,TGTGCCAGCAGTGAACGTTTCGATCAGCCCCAGCATTTT
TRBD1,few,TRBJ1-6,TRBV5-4,CASSPGQGYNSPLHF,TGTGCCAGCAGCCCCGGACAGGGGTATAATTCACCCCTCCACTTT
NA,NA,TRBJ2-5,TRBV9,CASSVGTNQETQYF,TGTGCCAGCAGCGTAGGAACAAACCAAGAGACCCAGTACTTC
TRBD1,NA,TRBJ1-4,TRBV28,CASQSTGNNEKLFF,TGTGCCAGCCAATCGACAGGGAATAATGAAAAACTGTTTTTT
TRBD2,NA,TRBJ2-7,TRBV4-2,CASSQEKTGGTSYEQYF,TGTGCCAGCAGCCAAGAGAAGACCGGGGGGACCTCCTACGAGCAGTACTTC
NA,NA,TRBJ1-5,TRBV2,CASSENSQGGQPQHF,TGTGCCAGCAGTGAAAATTCCCAGGGAGGTCAGCCCCAGCATTTT
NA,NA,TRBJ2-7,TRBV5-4,CASSLRQGPYEQYF,TGTGCCAGCAGCTTGCGGCAGGGCCCCTACGAGCAGTACTTC
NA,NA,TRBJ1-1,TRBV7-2,CASQNTEAFF,TGTGCCAGCCAGAACACTGAAGCTTTCTTT
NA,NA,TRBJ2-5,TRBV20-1,CSASPGLFQETQYF,TGCAGTGCTAGTCCGGGACTCTTCCAAGAGACCCAGTACTTC
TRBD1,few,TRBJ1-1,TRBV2,CASTGDRGSEAFF,TGTGCCAGCACTGGCGACAGGGGGTCTGAAGCTTTCTTT
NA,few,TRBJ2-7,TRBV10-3,CAISEMAGRGSYEQYF,TGTGCCATCAGTGAGATGGCAGGACGAGGGTCCTACGAGCAGTACTTC
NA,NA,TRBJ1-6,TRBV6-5,CASRAQQERNSPLHF,TGTGCCAGCAGGGCCCAACAGGAGAGGAATTCACCCCTCCACTTT
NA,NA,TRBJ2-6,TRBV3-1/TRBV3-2,CASSQVRAGANVLTF,TGTGCCAGCAGCCAAGTGAGGGCCGGGGCCAACGTCCTGACTTTC
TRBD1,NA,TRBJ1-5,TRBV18,CASSESQGAWQPQHF,TGTGCCAGCTCCGAAAGCCAGGGGGCTTGGCAGCCCCAGCATTTT
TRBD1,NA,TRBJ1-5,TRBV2,CASRGGTGSRNQPQHF,TGTGCCAGCAGAGGAGGGACAGGAAGTAGGAATCAGCCCCAGCATTTT
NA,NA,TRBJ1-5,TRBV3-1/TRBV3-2,CASSQGAGAQPQHF,TGTGCCAGCAGCCAAGGGGCAGGGGCTCAGCCCCAGCATTTT
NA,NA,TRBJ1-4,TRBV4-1,CASSQDAQGRVANEKLFF,TGCGCCAGCAGCCAAGATGCCCAGGGCCGTGTGGCTAATGAAAAACTGTTTTTT
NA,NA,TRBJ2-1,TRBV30,CAWSRPGNYNEQFF,TGTGCCTGGAGTCGGCCGGGTAACTACAATGAGCAGTTCTTC
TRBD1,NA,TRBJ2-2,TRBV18,CASSPPTGVVTGELFF,TGTGCCAGCTCACCCCCTACAGGGGTGGTCACCGGGGAGCTGTTTTTT
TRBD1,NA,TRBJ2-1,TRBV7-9,CATDRGRNEQFF,TGTGCTACCGACAGGGGGCGCAATGAGCAGTTCTTC
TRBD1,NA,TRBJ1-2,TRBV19,CASSIRSRTGGSYGYTF,TGTGCCAGTAGTATAAGGAGCCGGACAGGGGGCAGCTATGGCTACACCTTC
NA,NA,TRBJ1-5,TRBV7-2,CASSLLNGQPQHF,TGTGCCAGCAGCTTGCTTAATGGCCAGCCCCAGCATTTT
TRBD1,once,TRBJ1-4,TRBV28,CASRPNRGRSEKLFF,TGTGCCAGCAGACCGAACAGGGGGCGGAGTGAAAAACTGTTTTTT
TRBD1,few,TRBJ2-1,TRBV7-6,CASSLGGTGGYNEQFF,TGTGCCAGCAGCTTAGGTGGGACAGGGGGTTACAATGAGCAGTTCTTC
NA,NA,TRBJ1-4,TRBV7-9,CASSLRGWGTRNEKLFF,TGTGCCAGCAGCTTACGGGGCTGGGGGACACGAAATGAAAAACTGTTTTTT
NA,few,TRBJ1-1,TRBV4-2,CASSQLKSATEAFF,TGTGCCAGCAGCCAACTGAAGAGTGCCACTGAAGCTTTCTTT
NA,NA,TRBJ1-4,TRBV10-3,CAISRDSYNEKLFF,TGTGCCATCAGTAGGGACTCATATAATGAAAAACTGTTTTTT
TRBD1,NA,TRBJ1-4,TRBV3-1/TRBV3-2,CASSPRQGGNEKLFF,TGTGCCAGCAGCCCGAGACAGGGAGGTAATGAAAAACTGTTTTTT